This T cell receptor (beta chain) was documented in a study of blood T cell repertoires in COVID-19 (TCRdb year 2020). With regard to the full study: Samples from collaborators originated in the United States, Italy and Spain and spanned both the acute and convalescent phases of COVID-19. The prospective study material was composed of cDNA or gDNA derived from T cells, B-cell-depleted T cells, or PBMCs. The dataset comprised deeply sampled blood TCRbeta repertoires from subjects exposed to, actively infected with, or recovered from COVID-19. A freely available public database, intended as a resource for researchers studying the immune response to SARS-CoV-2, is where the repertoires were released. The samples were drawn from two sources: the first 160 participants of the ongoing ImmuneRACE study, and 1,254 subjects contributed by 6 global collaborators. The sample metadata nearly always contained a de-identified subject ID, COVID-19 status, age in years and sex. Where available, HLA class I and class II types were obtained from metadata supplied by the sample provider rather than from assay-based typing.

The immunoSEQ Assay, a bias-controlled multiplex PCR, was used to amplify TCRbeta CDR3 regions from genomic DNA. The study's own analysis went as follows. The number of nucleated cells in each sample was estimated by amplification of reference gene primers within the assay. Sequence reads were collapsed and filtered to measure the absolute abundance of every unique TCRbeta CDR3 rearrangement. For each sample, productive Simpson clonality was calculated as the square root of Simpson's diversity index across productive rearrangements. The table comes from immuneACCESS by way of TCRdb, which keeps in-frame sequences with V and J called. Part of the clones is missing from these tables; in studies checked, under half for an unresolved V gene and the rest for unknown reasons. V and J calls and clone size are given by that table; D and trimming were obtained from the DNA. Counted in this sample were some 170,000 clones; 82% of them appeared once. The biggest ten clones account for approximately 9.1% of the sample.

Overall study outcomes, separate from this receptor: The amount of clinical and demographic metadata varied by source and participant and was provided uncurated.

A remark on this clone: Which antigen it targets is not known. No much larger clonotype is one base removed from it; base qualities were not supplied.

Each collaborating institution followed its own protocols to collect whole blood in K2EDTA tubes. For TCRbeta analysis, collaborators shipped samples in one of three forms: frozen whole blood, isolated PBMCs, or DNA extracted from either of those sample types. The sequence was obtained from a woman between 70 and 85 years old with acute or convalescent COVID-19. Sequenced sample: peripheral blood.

CDR3 region: CASNHGTGNTGELFF. At the DNA level, the sequence is TGCGCCAGCAACCACGGGACTGGAAACACCGGGGAGCTGTTTTTT. Here the chain combines TRBV5-1 and TRBJ2-2; the D gene is perhaps TRBD2, on 6 matching bases. V is reduced by 6 bases and J by 2 bases, leaving a spacing of 14 bases between them. For CDR1 and CDR2, the germline V gene lists SGHRS and YFSETQ. Including the terminal cysteine and phenylalanine, the CDR3 comprises 15 residues. Kept here is only the CDR3 DNA, which spans 45 bases and is read in frame from base 1.